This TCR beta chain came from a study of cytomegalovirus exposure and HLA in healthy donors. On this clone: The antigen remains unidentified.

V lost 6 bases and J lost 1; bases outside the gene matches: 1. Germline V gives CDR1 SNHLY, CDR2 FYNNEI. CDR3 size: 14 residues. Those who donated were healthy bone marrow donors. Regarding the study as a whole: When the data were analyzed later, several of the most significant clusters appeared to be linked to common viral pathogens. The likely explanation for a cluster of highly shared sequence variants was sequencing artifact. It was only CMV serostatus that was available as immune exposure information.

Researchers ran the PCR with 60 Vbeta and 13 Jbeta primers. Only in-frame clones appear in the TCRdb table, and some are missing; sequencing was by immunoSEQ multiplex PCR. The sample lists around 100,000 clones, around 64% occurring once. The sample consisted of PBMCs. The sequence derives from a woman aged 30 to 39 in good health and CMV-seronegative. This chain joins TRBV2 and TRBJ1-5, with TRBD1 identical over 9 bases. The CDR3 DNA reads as TGTGCCAGCAGGGGGACAGGGAGCAATCAGCCCCAGCATTTT. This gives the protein CASRGTGSNQPQHF.